The clone carrying this T cell receptor beta chain was seen a handful of times. Its target is unknown. The data derive from a study of T cells in Graves' hyperthyroidism and ophthalmopathy. General study findings and limits: A 13 V-J model separated ophthalmopathy from stable hyperthyroidism. Blood held most thyroid clonotypes expanded above 0.001 frequency.

V was clipped by 8 bases and J by 1 base; unmatched bases: 7. The CDR3 consists of 14 residues. Germline CDR1 SGHRS, CDR2 YFSETQ. The hyperthyroidism patients had all been newly diagnosed, and their disease duration was under 2 months. Their ages ranged from 18 to 65 years. PBMCs stemmed from approximately 9.1 ml fresh peripheral blood. RNA transcripts provided the source from which TCR beta CDR3 regions were amplified. The TCR CDR3 first-round RT-PCR relied on the HTBI primer set. TCRdb used MiXCR to reprocess the multiplex PCR reads, holding one entry per CDR3 protein. The table shows about 290,000 distinct CDR3 sequences, with more than 10% occurring only once.

The sequenced sample was blood. The source is a woman in her thirties with Graves' hyperthyroidism that later progressed to Graves' ophthalmopathy. This chain joins TRBV5-1 and TRBJ2-3, with TRBD2 identical over 7 bases. The CDR3 reads CASRGGSRTDTQYF. The CDR3 DNA reads TGCGCCAGTAGGGGCGGGAGTCGCACAGATACGCAGTATTTT.